Below, 23 T cell receptor beta chains from the same sample are listed, as sequenced in a study of beta chain features in type 1 diabetes. Expressed TCRB transcripts were sequenced, since all the RNA that had been isolated was reverse transcribed. The repertoire was sequenced with immunoSEQ multiplex PCR; TCRdb's copy has only in-frame clones and lacks some. The sample contains 860,000 or so clones, roughly a sixth of which appear only once. Source material: naive CD4+ T cells from blood. The receptors derive from a woman aged 18 to 35 in good health.

The chain joins TRBV18 to TRBJ2-7; D may be TRBD2 (6 bases). The germline V gene encodes CDR1 KGHSH and CDR2 LQKENI. The V end lost 2 bases, the J end lost 3 bases, and 20 bases lay between the germline ends. The CDR3 loop spans 17 amino acids. CDR3 nucleotides: TGTGCCAGCTCACCAAGGGCTAGCGACCACTATAACTACGAGCAGTACTTC. Its protein product is CASSPRASDHYNYEQYF.

The chain uses TRBV28 and TRBJ2-2; D uncertain. The CDR3 covers 12 residues. Between the trimmed V and J ends, which lost 5 bases and 8 bases, there was a span of 9 bases. CDR1 and CDR2 (germline): MDHEN, SYDVKM. The CDR3 is CASSLNLGELFF. In DNA form, the CDR3 reads TGTGCCAGCAGTCTCAACCTTGGGGAGCTGTTTTTT.

V and J are TRBV5-6 and TRBJ2-5, with 10 bases aligning to TRBD2. The germline CDR1 and CDR2 sequences are SGHDT and YYEEEE. V trimming: 2 bases; J trimming: 5 bases; junction bases outside the gene matches: 9. The CDR3 is made up of 16 amino acids. The CDR3 DNA reads TGTGCCAGCAGCTTTTGGCTAGCGGGGGCGGCGGAGACCCAGTACTTC. This gives the protein CASSFWLAGAAETQYF.

The chain employs TRBV25-1 and TRBJ2-3; D gene ambiguous. The V gene's germline CDR1 is MGHDK and CDR2 SYGVNS. Trimming took off 3 bases at V and 3 bases at J, with 10 bases between the two ends. The CDR3 is made up of 14 amino acids. The CDR3 DNA is TGTGCCAGCAGTGACGTTGGCCAAACAGATACGCAGTATTTT. It codes for CASSDVGQTDTQYF.

The chain has TRBV18 and TRBJ2-3, with D possibly TRBD1 on 5 matching bases. CDR1 is KGHSH and CDR2 is LQKENI in the germline V gene. V lost 5 bases and J lost 0, with 12 bases in between. The CDR3 is 15 amino acids. The CDR3 nucleotides read TGTGCCAGCTCATTGACAGAGCCTAGCACAGATACGCAGTATTTT. This codes for CASSLTEPSTDTQYF.

This clone was seen only a few times. The chain recombines TRBV15 with TRBJ1-2; possible D gene TRBD1, 5 bases. Trimming removed 5 bases from V and 1 base from J, with 8 bases in between. The germline gives CDR1 LNHNV, CDR2 YYDKDF (reference sequence). This CDR3 comprises 13 residues. In DNA, the CDR3 is TGTGCCACCAGCGGGGGGGATAACTATGGCTACACCTTC. Its translation: CATSGGDNYGYTF. Looking up the rest from reference TRBV15 and TRBJ1-2 gives the full variable domain: DAMVIQNPRYQVTQFGKPVTLSCSQTLNHNVMYWYQQKSSQAPKLLFHYYDKDFNNEADTPDNFQSRRPNTSFCFLDIRSPGLGDTAMYLCATSGGDNYGYTFGSGTRLTVV.

This clone was picked up a small number of times. The V call is TRBV28, the J call TRBJ2-7; D is possibly TRBD1 (6 bases). CDR1 and CDR2 from the germline V gene are MDHEN and SYDVKM. Trimming pared 5 bases from V and 3 bases from J, leaving 14 bases between. The CDR3 is 14 residues long. DNA of the CDR3: TGTGCCAGCAGTCCTACAGGGTTGAACTACGAGCAGTACTTC. Its translation is CASSPTGLNYEQYF.

As regards this clone: Different DNA sequences within this sample yield the same CDR3. The rearrangement links TRBV7-3 to TRBJ2-3, with D tentatively TRBD2 (6 bases). The germline V and J ends were trimmed by 3 bases and 1 base, with 8 bases remaining between them. Germline CDR1 SGHTA, CDR2 FQGTGA. The CDR3 is made up of 14 amino acids. In DNA form, the CDR3 reads TGTGCCAGCAGCTTGGCGGGACGCACAGATACGCAGTATTTT. This translates into CASSLAGRTDTQYF.

This chain joins TRBV5-1 and TRBJ2-5, with 9 nucleotides matching TRBD2. Unmatched junction bases numbered 1, after V lost 0 bases and J lost 4 bases. The germline gives CDR1 SGHRS, CDR2 YFSETQ. The length of the CDR3 is 14 residues. CDR3 amino acids: CASSLVAGAETQYF. The CDR3 nucleotides read TGCGCCAGCAGCTTGGTAGCGGGAGCAGAGACCCAGTACTTC.

The rearrangement joins TRBV27 to TRBJ1-5, with D possibly being TRBD1 (5 bases). The CDR3 is 14 residues long. Germline CDR1 is MNHEY and CDR2 is SMNVEV (reference sequence). Trimming took off 3 bases at V and 6 bases at J, with 12 bases between the two ends. The CDR3 DNA reads TGTGCCAGCAGTTTGATGGGACCAGGTCAGCCCCAGCATTTT. Its translation: CASSLMGPGQPQHF.

This chain links TRBV10-3 with TRBJ2-3, with D maybe TRBD1 (6 bases). Per the germline V gene, CDR1 is ENHRY and CDR2 is SYGVKD. The CDR3 runs to 14 residues. V was pared by 6 bases and J by 0 bases, with 10 bases between. The CDR3 reads CAIRYRESTDTQYF. The CDR3 nucleotides read TGTGCCATCAGGTACAGGGAAAGCACAGATACGCAGTATTTT.

This clone has just a few counts. The genes are TRBV28 and TRBJ2-2; D is possibly TRBD1 (5 bases). The germline V and J ends were trimmed by 5 bases and 6 bases, with 10 bases remaining between them. The CDR3 contains 13 residues. Per the germline V gene, CDR1 is MDHEN and CDR2 is SYDVKM. CDR3 in DNA: TGTGCCAGCAGTACTGGACACGCCGGGGAGCTGTTTTTT. Its protein is CASSTGHAGELFF.

This chain uses TRBV4-2 with TRBJ1-4, with 9 bases matching TRBD1. This CDR3 is 18 amino acids long. The V gene's germline CDR1 is LGHNA and CDR2 YNFKEQ. Germline trimming cut 6 bases from V and 7 bases from J; bases unmatched to any gene: 18. The CDR3 loop is CASSRTPGQGVFGEKLFF. The DNA for the CDR3 is TGTGCCAGCAGTCGCACCCCGGGACAGGGTGTGTTCGGTGAAAAACTGTTTTTT.

This clone was detected a few times. The chain joins TRBV28 to TRBJ2-1; D not certain. V gave up 6 bases and J gave up 5 bases, with 5 bases separating them. Germline V CDR1 and CDR2: MDHEN, SYDVKM. The length of the CDR3 is 11 residues. The CDR3 DNA reads TGTGCCAGCAGAACTCACAATGAGCAGTTCTTC. It translates to CASRTHNEQFF.

The chain combines TRBV4-2 with TRBJ2-2; 9 bases match TRBD2. The CDR3 contains 16 residues. Germline V gene data show CDR1 as LGHNA and CDR2 as YNFKEQ. After removal of 1 base from V and 9 bases from J, the junction contained 9 bases not matched to a gene. In DNA form, the CDR3 reads TGTGCCAGCAGCCAAGCTATAGTAGCGGGAGCTCGGGAGCTGTTTTTT. It encodes CASSQAIVAGARELFF.

This clone was seen more than once but under ten times. This chain's CDR3 is CASSPRSPWYEQYF. As DNA, the CDR3 is TGCGCCAGCAGTCCCCGAAGCCCGTGGTACGAGCAGTACTTC. The V and J genes are TRBV23-1 and TRBJ2-7, with D unresolved. TRBV23-1 is designated an ORF whose function remains uncertain. Trimming removed 4 bases from V and 4 bases from J, with 14 bases in between. The CDR3 loop spans 14 amino acids.

The chain combines TRBV6-5 with TRBJ2-1; weak D call: TRBD1 (6 bases). The V and J ends lost 4 bases and 9 bases respectively, with 19 bases between them. The CDR3 runs 15 residues. Germline V CDR1 and CDR2: MNHEY, SVGAGI. The CDR3 sequence is CASSSQTPGVGEQFF. In nucleotides, the CDR3 is TGTGCCAGCAGTTCCCAAACCCCAGGGGTGGGTGAGCAGTTCTTC.

The chain recombines TRBV25-1 with TRBJ2-1; 11 bases map to TRBD2. The V segment lost 6 bases and the J segment 7 bases; nucleotides outside the gene matches: 2. CDR1 is MGHDK, CDR2 SYGVNS, per germline. The CDR3 length is 13 residues. CDR3 region: CASRVAGGNEQFF. CDR3 nucleotide sequence: TGTGCCAGCAGGGTAGCGGGAGGGAATGAGCAGTTCTTC. Based on the CDR3 plus reference TRBV25-1 and TRBJ2-1, the full variable domain is EADIYQTPRYLVIGTGKKITLECSQTMGHDKMYWYQQDPGMELHLIHYSYGVNSTEKGDLSSESTVSRIRTEHFPLTLESARPSHTSQYLCASRVAGGNEQFFGPGTRLTVL.

This clone was seen a few times. This chain joins TRBV2 and TRBJ2-7; D assignment may be TRBD1 or TRBD2 (5 bases each). The V gene's germline CDR1 is SNHLY and CDR2 FYNNEI. The CDR3 has 16 residues. Trimming removed 9 bases from V and 1 base from J, with 22 bases in between. CDR3 region: CASSRDVGGPSYEQYF. The DNA for the CDR3 is TGTGCCAGTAGCCGGGACGTCGGTGGGCCATCCTACGAGCAGTACTTC.

There are a few counts of this clone. The V call is TRBV18, the J call TRBJ1-1; D possibly corresponds to TRBD1 (6 bases). The CDR3 spans 13 residues. Trimming left V 5 bases short and J 1 base short, with 8 bases between. CDR1 is KGHSH, CDR2 LQKENI, per germline. This CDR3 is CASSTDRNTEAFF. CDR3 nucleotides: TGTGCCAGCTCAACGGACAGGAACACTGAAGCTTTCTTT.

The rearrangement links TRBV6-1 to TRBJ1-1, with 10 bases aligning to TRBD1. From germline, CDR1 is MNHNS and CDR2 SASEGT. V dropped 8 bases and J dropped 4; count of bases not matched to a gene: 10. This CDR3 is 15 amino acids long. The CDR3 protein is CASLSTRTGGTEAFF. The DNA for the CDR3 is TGTGCCAGCCTATCGACCAGGACAGGGGGCACTGAAGCTTTCTTT.

This clone was seen only a few times. The chain combines TRBV11-2 with TRBJ2-1; D may be TRBD2 (6 bases). There are 13 residues in the CDR3. Germline lookup yields CDR1 SGHAT and CDR2 FQNNGV. V lost 5 bases to trimming and J lost 5 bases, with 10 bases between them. The chain's CDR3 is CASSIGLNNEQFF. As DNA, the CDR3 is TGTGCCAGCAGCATTGGACTAAACAATGAGCAGTTCTTC.

This clone occurred a few times. The chain carries TRBV25-1 and TRBJ2-3, with TRBD2 identical over 7 bases. Germline loops: CDR1 MGHDK, CDR2 SYGVNS. The CDR3 extends over 15 amino acids. V gave up 1 base and J gave up 1 base; unmatched junction bases: 2. This chain's CDR3 is CASSESLAGTDTQYF. CDR3 in DNA: TGTGCCAGCAGTGAATCCCTAGCGGGCACAGATACGCAGTATTTT.